This TCR beta chain was sequenced in a study of regulatory T cells in long-lasting Graves disease (dated by TCRdb to about 2021). For context, the study as a whole: Newly diagnosed Graves' disease patients had taken antithyroid drugs for less than 3 months. A total of around 35 samples underwent TCR sequencing, from about 13 patients with persistent Graves' disease and some 20 patients with newly diagnosed Graves' disease. Persistent Graves' disease patients were compared with newly diagnosed Graves' disease patients by peripheral blood TCR sequencing and RNA sequencing. The study was registered as a clinical trial and conducted in China.

Per the publication, the time point label means: newly diagnosed GD, antithyroid drugs for less than 3 months. RNA was extracted from PBMCs in TRIzol for both TCR sequencing and RNA sequencing. The diagnosis of Graves' disease was made according to American Thyroid Association guidelines. Patients for the study were recruited at an endocrinology department in Xi'an, China. Each patient gave about 10 milliliters of peripheral blood, collected in an EDTA anticoagulant tube. Ficoll Paque Plus density gradient separation was used to isolate PBMCs, and no further T cell sorting was done. An Agilent 2100 Bioanalyzer and agarose gel were used to check RNA quality, while a NanoDrop 2000 measured RNA concentration. The table lists this clonotype with many counts. Its recognized antigen is unknown. No base-level quality is on record; no much larger clone is a single base apart. Points the paper makes about the study in general: Persistent patients shared more public clonotypes among themselves (around 3,000) than newly diagnosed patients did (about 970). Only peripheral blood was studied, because thyroid tissue, the primary lesion, was inaccessible. The authors noted that the small sample size was a limitation that may lower accuracy. Persistent Graves' disease patients showed lower TCR Shannon entropy and fewer highly expanded clones than newly diagnosed patients, suggesting clonal expansion. Sequencing and analysis were limited to the TCR beta chain. Preferential use of TRBV28, TRBJ1-2 and TRBJ2-5 was observed in persistent disease, whereas TRBV20-1 and TRBJ2-1 were favored in newly diagnosed disease.

For CDR1 and CDR2, the germline V gene (reference sequence) lists MNHEY and SMNVEV. The CDR3 contains 14 residues, cysteine and phenylalanine counted. CDR3 DNA is the only sequence kept; it has 42 bases, read in frame from the first base. The germline ends are 16 bases apart after V is trimmed by 3 bases and J by 7 bases. The library relied on multiplex PCR. The data were produced on an Illumina HiSeq 4000. CDR3 regions were amplified by Arm-PCR with iRepertoire HTBI primers to construct TCR beta libraries. Gel purification was performed on PCR products prior to sequencing. For the original study's pipeline: Across samples, some 62 TRBV and roughly 15 TRBJ segments were identified and used for gene usage analysis of CDR3 amino acid clonotypes. COPE and FqMerger were used to merge filtered high-quality paired reads into contigs. BLAST was used to align contigs to IMGT TRBV, TRBD and TRBJ reference genes, with CDR3 defined following IMGT. Any clonotype with a frequency above 0.1% was classified as a highly expanded clone. Repertoire diversity was measured by Shannon entropy, and V-J evenness by the Gini coefficient. Clonotypes shared by more than one individual were considered public. The public reads were reprocessed in TCRdb via fastp at Q25 and MiXCR, keeping in-frame beta chains. Every distinct CDR3 protein forms one entry, paired with its most common genes and DNA. The V and J calls and clone size are TCRdb's, not the authors'. A total of under 450,000 distinct CDR3 sequences appear in this sample, 12% of them only once. Around 18% of the sample is held by the ten biggest clonotypes.

These records were also assigned to another study, of T cells in Graves' hyperthyroidism and ophthalmopathy. In that second paper, the authors write: Stable Graves' hyperthyroidism was defined as no progression to ophthalmopathy during 18 months of follow-up. Hyperthyroidism patients were newly diagnosed, with disease duration under 2 months, and aged 18 to 65 years. Exclusion was applied to patients with uncontrolled infections, other autoimmune diseases, pregnancy or lactation. Diagnoses relied on clinical symptoms, serum thyroxine and TRAb, thyroid ultrasound and orbital computed tomography. A first-round RT-PCR of the TCR CDR3 used the HTBI primer set with the Qiagen OneStep RT-PCR kit. Most expanded thyroid clonotypes (frequency above 0.001) were also found in blood, which suggests that blood repertoires may mirror thyroid immune responses. A model built on a 13 V-J signature distinguished ophthalmopathy from stable hyperthyroidism, reaching about 88% sensitivity and under 84% specificity in cross-validation and 80%/75% in testing. In validation, the model predicted progression to ophthalmopathy a median of approximately 6.6 months before onset, with over 60% sensitivity and roughly 79% specificity. TCR V-J signatures able to tell the groups apart were searched for in a discovery cohort of 90 to 100 patients, of whom over 40 had Graves' ophthalmopathy and about 60 had stable Graves' hyperthyroidism. Whether ophthalmopathy could be predicted prospectively was tested in an independent validation cohort made up of under 20 hyperthyroidism patients plus 17 patients who later progressed to ophthalmopathy. The 75 to 100 discovery patients were randomly divided into training and test sets at a 7:3 ratio. In addition, the study compared T-cell repertoires in thyroid tissue and in blood from five to seven Graves' hyperthyroidism patients. After sampling, hyperthyroidism patients received methimazole starting at 30 mg daily, and ophthalmopathy patients received high-dose intravenous methylprednisolone. The libraries were constructed in a second round of multiplex PCR and then size-selected and purified. Sequencing of the libraries was done on an Illumina HiSeq2000 using paired-end 100 bp reads. SOAPnuke was used to process the raw data, removing reads that contained adapters or uncalled bases, had a mean Phred below 15, or lacked an exact match to the constant primer or identifier. High-quality paired reads were merged using COPE v1.2.5, and each unique nucleotide sequence was defined as a clonotype. Clonotypes were aligned to IMGT TRBV, TRBD and TRBJ reference segments using MiTCR v1.1. Only V-J combinations with frequency above 0.0001, covering 99.2% of repertoires, were analysed. A TCS score was defined as the ratio of F50 (clonal expansion) to E x V (chaos), with BLOSUM62-based TCRdist applied between CDR3 peptides within each V-J. Welch's t-statistics and random forest reduced some 510 V-J features to 13, which were used in a naive Bayes classifier (R e1071). No statistical method was used to fix the sample size in advance, and group allocation was not hidden from the investigators. According to the paper, TCR Vbeta CDR3 sequencing was carried out on approximately 140 peripheral blood samples, which came from 40 to 45 ophthalmopathy, approximately 78 hyperthyroidism and roughly 17 progressor patients.

This sequence uses TRBV27 and TRBJ2-7, with TRBD2 tentatively as D gene (5 bases match). The sequence was collected from a woman aged 18-29 years with Graves disease. Donor details come from another sample of the same person, matched by shared clones. Sequences were derived from peripheral blood mononuclear cells (PBMCs), sampled at new diagnosis, from a patient treated with antithyroid drugs. CDR3 reads: CASSLKESSGEQYF. In nucleotide form, the sequence is TGTGCCAGCAGTTTGAAGGAATCCTCGGGGGAGCAGTACTTC.